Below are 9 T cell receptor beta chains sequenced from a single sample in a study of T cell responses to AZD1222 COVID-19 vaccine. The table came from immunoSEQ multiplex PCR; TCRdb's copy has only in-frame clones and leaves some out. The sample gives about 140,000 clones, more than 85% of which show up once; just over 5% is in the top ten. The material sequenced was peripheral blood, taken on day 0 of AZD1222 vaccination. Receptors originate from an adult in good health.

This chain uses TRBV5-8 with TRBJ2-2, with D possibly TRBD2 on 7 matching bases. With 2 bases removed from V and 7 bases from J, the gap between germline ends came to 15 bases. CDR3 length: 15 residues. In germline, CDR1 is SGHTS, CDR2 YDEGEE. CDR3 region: CASSFGHREGGELFF. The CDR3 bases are TGTGCCAGCAGCTTTGGGCACAGGGAGGGCGGGGAGCTGTTTTTT.

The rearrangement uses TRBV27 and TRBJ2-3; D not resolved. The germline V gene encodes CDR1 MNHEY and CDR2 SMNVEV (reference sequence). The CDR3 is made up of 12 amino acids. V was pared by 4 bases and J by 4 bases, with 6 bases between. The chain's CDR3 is CASSSVADTQYF. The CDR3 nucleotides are TGTGCCAGCAGTTCGGTCGCAGATACGCAGTATTTT.

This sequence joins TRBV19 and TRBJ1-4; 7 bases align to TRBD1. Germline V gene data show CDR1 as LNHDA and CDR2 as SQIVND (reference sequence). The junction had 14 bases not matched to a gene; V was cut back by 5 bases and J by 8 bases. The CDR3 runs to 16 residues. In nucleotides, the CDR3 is TGTGCCAGTAGTCCCCCCGGACAGGTCGGGAGGGAAAAACTGTTTTTT. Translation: CASSPPGQVGREKLFF.

In DNA, the CDR3 is TGTGCCACAGGGGGAGGCCAGCCCCAGCATTTT. This encodes CATGGGQPQHF. The chain uses TRBV19 and TRBJ1-5; TRBD1 matches at 7 bases. V trimming: 10 bases; J trimming: 7 bases; junction bases outside the gene matches: 4. Looked up from germline, CDR1 is LNHDA and CDR2 is SQIVND (reference sequence). This CDR3 is built from 11 residues.

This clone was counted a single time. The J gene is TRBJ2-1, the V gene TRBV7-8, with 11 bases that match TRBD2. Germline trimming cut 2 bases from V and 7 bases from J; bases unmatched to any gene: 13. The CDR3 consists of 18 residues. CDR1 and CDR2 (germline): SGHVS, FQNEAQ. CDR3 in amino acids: CASSLPLRLAGTRNEQFF. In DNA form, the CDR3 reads TGTGCCAGCAGCTTACCCCTCCGACTAGCGGGAACTCGGAATGAGCAGTTCTTC.

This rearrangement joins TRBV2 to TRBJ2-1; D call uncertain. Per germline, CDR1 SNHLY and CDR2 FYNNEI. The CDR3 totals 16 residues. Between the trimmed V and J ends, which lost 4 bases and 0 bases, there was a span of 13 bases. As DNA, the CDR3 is TGTGCCAGCAGTGGTGGCCCCCAGAGCTCCTACAATGAGCAGTTCTTC. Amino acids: CASSGGPQSSYNEQFF.

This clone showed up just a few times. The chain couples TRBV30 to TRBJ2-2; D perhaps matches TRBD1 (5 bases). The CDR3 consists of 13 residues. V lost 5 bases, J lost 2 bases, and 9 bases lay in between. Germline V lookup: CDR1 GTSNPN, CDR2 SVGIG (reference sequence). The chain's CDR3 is CAWDRDNTGELFF. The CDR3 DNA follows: TGTGCCTGGGACAGAGATAACACCGGGGAGCTGTTTTTT.

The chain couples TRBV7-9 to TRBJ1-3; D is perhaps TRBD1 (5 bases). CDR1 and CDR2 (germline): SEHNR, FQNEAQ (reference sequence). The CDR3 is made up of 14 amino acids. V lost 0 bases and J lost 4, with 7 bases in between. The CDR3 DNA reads TGTGCCAGCAGCTTAGCAGGGACGGGAAACACCATATATTTT. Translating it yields CASSLAGTGNTIYF.

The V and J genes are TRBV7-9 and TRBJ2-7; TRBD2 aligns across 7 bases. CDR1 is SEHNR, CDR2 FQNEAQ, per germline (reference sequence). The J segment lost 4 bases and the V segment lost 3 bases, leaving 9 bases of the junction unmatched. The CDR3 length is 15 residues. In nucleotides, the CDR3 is TGTGCCAGCAGCTTCCTGCGGGAGAAAGGATACGAGCAGTACTTC. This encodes CASSFLREKGYEQYF.